The clone carrying this TCR delta chain came up a few times. TCRdb re-called the reads via CATT. This sample has about 5,400 delta-chain clones, with around a sixth found just once. The record originates from a study of gamma-delta chains in newborns, infants, children. Study background: Microbial exposure reportedly drives polyclonal innate γδ T cell expansion after birth.

The CDR3 spans 16 residues. J gave up 3 bases and V 3 bases, and 12 bases lay outside the gene matches. Germline V CDR1 and CDR2: GEAIGNYY, EKD. The V and J genes are TRDV2 and TRDJ1; 7 nucleotides agree with TRDD3. The sequenced material came from blood. This clonotype was obtained from a child who was a newborn, infant or young child, either healthy, febrile or measles-vaccinated (not recorded which). This CDR3 reads CACDSLGLGAPDKLIF. CDR3 DNA: TGTGCCTGTGACTCACTGGGCCTGGGGGCCCCCGATAAACTCATCTTT.